The 18 T cell receptor beta chains below all came from one sample that was sequenced in a study of blood T cell repertoires in COVID-19. Using immunoSEQ multiplex PCR, the repertoire was profiled, and TCRdb retains in-frame clones only, with some absent. The sample has tens of thousands of clones, around 85% seen once. Material for sequencing was peripheral blood. These receptor sequences come from an elderly man in a cohort sampled during active COVID-19.

This clone was counted once. The CDR3 DNA is TGTGCCAGCAGCGGTCTGGGGGGGAAGTCGAATGAGCAGTTCTTC. It codes for CASSGLGGKSNEQFF. This chain uses TRBV9 with TRBJ2-1, with 7 nucleotides matching TRBD2. CDR1 and CDR2 from the germline V gene are SGDLS and YYNGEE. The CDR3 is 15 residues long. V lost 3 bases to trimming and J lost 7 bases; unmatched junction nucleotides: 10.

The rearrangement links TRBV18 to TRBJ2-1; D perhaps matches TRBD2 (5 bases). The germline V gene has CDR1 KGHSH and CDR2 LQKENI. The CDR3 consists of 14 residues. Trimming pared 1 base from V and 5 bases from J, leaving 9 bases between. In nucleotides, the CDR3 is TGTGCCAGCTCACCACTGGACGGGAACAATGAGCAGTTCTTC. The encoded protein is CASSPLDGNNEQFF.

The chain joins TRBV9 to TRBJ2-3; the D gene is possibly TRBD1 (5 bases). V gave up 0 bases and J gave up 5 bases, with 7 bases separating them. Looked up from germline, CDR1 is SGDLS and CDR2 is YYNGEE. The CDR3 is made up of 13 amino acids. The CDR3 sequence: CASSVGTLDTQYF. The CDR3 nucleotides are TGTGCCAGCAGCGTAGGGACACTAGATACGCAGTATTTT.

V usage is TRBV6-5 and J usage is TRBJ1-2; 7 bases are shared with TRBD1. The CDR3 totals 15 residues. V shed 6 bases, J shed 8 bases, and the junction held 15 bases outside the gene matches. Germline lookup yields CDR1 MNHEY and CDR2 SVGAGI. The CDR3 sequence: CASRGIIEGAGGYTF. The CDR3 DNA follows: TGTGCCAGCAGGGGCATTATAGAGGGGGCGGGAGGCTACACCTTC.

The chain couples TRBV6-6 to TRBJ2-5, with D perhaps matching TRBD2 (5 bases). Germline CDR1 reads MNHNY; CDR2 reads SVGAGI (reference sequence). V was pared by 5 bases and J by 0 bases, with 10 bases between. This CDR3 has 14 amino acids. The CDR3 sequence is CASSHQLDQETQYF. The CDR3 DNA is TGTGCCAGCAGTCACCAACTAGACCAAGAGACCCAGTACTTC.

The chain couples TRBV4-3 to TRBJ2-5, with 9 bases matching TRBD2. The ends lost 0 bases at V and 6 bases at J; junction bases unmatched: 11. The CDR3 length is 17 residues. From germline, CDR1 is LGHNA and CDR2 YSLEER. Here the CDR3 reads CASSQEPSGGLGQTQYF. The CDR3 DNA follows: TGCGCCAGCAGCCAAGAACCCAGCGGGGGGCTCGGGCAGACCCAGTACTTC.

This clone was seen just once. The rearrangement uses TRBV9 and TRBJ1-2; 10 nucleotides match TRBD1. CDR1 and CDR2 (germline): SGDLS, YYNGEE. This CDR3 has 17 residues. The trim removed 2 bases at V and 1 base at J, leaving 8 bases unmatched. The CDR3 loop reads CASSVERGTGVNYGYTF. The CDR3 DNA follows: TGTGCCAGCAGCGTCGAGAGAGGGACAGGGGTTAACTATGGCTACACCTTC.

The chain joins TRBV5-1 to TRBJ2-3, with TRBD2 matching over 8 bases. Trimming cost V 0 bases and J 8 bases; bases outside gene matches: 8. The CDR3 length is 15 residues. Germline V CDR1 and CDR2: SGHRS, YFSETQ. The CDR3 DNA is TGCGCCAGCAGCTTGGAGGGTAGCGGGGACTCTACGCAGTATTTT. It yields the protein CASSLEGSGDSTQYF.

V gene TRBV9 combines with J gene TRBJ1-2; the D gene is possibly TRBD1 (5 bases). V lost 7 bases and J 8 bases, leaving 18 bases between the germline ends. Germline assignment: CDR1 SGDLS and CDR2 YYNGEE. The CDR3 runs to 13 residues. The CDR3 spells CASAGGSGWGYTF. The CDR3 DNA reads TGTGCCAGCGCCGGGGGGAGTGGTTGGGGCTACACCTTC.

The sample holds one count of this clone. The chain is built from TRBV3-1 (or the pseudogene TRBV3-2) and TRBJ1-2; 8 nucleotides align to TRBD1. CDR1 LGHDT and CDR2 YNNKEL come from the germline V gene (reference sequence). The length of the CDR3 is 17 residues. Germline trimming cut 8 bases from V and 3 bases from J; bases unmatched to any gene: 17. CDR3 sequence: CASRGTGQGEGDYGYTF. As DNA, the CDR3 is TGTGCCAGCCGCGGGACTGGACAGGGAGAGGGTGACTATGGCTACACCTTC.

CDR3 in amino acids: CASSSPGTGVSYEQYF. The CDR3 DNA follows: TGTGCCAGCAGTTCCCCCGGGACAGGGGTTTCCTACGAGCAGTACTTC. The gene calls are TRBV6-5 and TRBJ2-7, with 10 bases aligning to TRBD1. V dropped 4 bases and J dropped 1; count of bases not matched to a gene: 7. The CDR3 covers 16 residues. Germline CDR1 MNHEY, CDR2 SVGAGI.

The J gene is TRBJ2-5, the V gene TRBV3-1 (or the pseudogene TRBV3-2); TRBD2 aligns across 12 bases. CDR1 and CDR2 from the germline V gene are LGHDT and YNNKEL (reference sequence). This CDR3 has 16 amino acids. Unmatched junction bases numbered 3, after V lost 4 bases and J lost 0 bases. The CDR3 here is CASSPGLAGYQETQYF. The DNA of the CDR3 is TGTGCCAGCAGCCCTGGACTAGCGGGGTACCAAGAGACCCAGTACTTC.

The rearrangement links TRBV29-1 to TRBJ1-2; weak D call: TRBD1 (6 bases). Trimming shortened V by 6 bases and J by 2 bases, and 13 bases separated the two germline ends. The CDR3 contains 13 residues. Germline loops: CDR1 SQVTM, CDR2 ANQGSEA. The CDR3 region has the DNA TGCAGCGTCCTGACAGGTTCGAACTATGGCTACACCTTC. It yields the protein CSVLTGSNYGYTF.

This chain uses TRBV9 with TRBJ2-7; 10 bases are a match to TRBD1. The V gene end was trimmed by 0 bases and the J gene end by 5 bases; junction bases not matched to a gene: 14. The CDR3 loop spans 18 amino acids. Germline V gene sequence: CDR1 SGDLS, CDR2 YYNGEE. The CDR3 sequence is CASSVGRVPGQGKDEQYV. The CDR3 nucleotides read TGTGCCAGCAGCGTAGGAAGGGTACCGGGACAGGGGAAGGACGAGCAGTACGTC.

The J gene is TRBJ2-6, the V gene TRBV7-3; 9 bases fit TRBD1. Losses at the gene ends were 6 bases for V and 3 bases for J; bases not matched to a gene: 6. CDR1 and CDR2 from the germline V gene are SGHTA and FQGTGA. The CDR3 covers 16 residues. CDR3 residues: CASSPQGAGGANVLTF. CDR3 DNA sequence: TGTGCCAGCAGTCCACAGGGGGCAGGTGGGGCCAACGTCCTGACTTTC.

The chain is built from TRBV2 and TRBJ2-1; 9 bases map to TRBD1. The J segment lost 7 bases and the V segment lost 8 bases, leaving 9 bases of the junction unmatched. CDR1 and CDR2 from the germline V gene are SNHLY and FYNNEI. The CDR3 loop spans 14 amino acids. The CDR3 nucleotides are TGTGCCAGCTCCGGGACAGGGTACGGAAATGAGCAGTTCTTC. Translation: CASSGTGYGNEQFF.

In this sample, this clone turned up many times. The CDR3 loop reads CASREQGVTEAFF. DNA for the CDR3: TGTGCCAGCAGGGAACAGGGGGTCACTGAAGCTTTCTTT. V gene TRBV12-3 or TRBV12-4 combines with J gene TRBJ1-1, with TRBD1 identical over 8 bases. The CDR3 has 13 residues. J lost 4 bases, V lost 6 bases, and 4 bases had no gene match.

The chain uses TRBV6-5 and TRBJ1-5; 8 bases line up with TRBD1. This CDR3 has 15 amino acids. With V trimmed by 6 bases and J by 2 bases, 6 bases remained unmatched. Germline V gene sequence: CDR1 MNHEY, CDR2 SVGAGI. The DNA for the CDR3 is TGTGCCAGCAGGACAGGGGAGTTCGGCAATCAGCCCCAGCATTTT. Translated: CASRTGEFGNQPQHF.